This T cell receptor beta chain derives from a study of siplizumab effects on memory and regulatory T cells. The protocol was immunoSEQ multiplex PCR, while the TCRdb copy is restricted to in-frame clones and leaves out a portion. The table shows some 100,000 clones, with 96% occurring only once. This clone was detected once. The source is a human donor in good health. Source material: naive CD4+ T cells sorted from blood.

CDR3: CASNREGSRNQPQHF. CDR3 bases: TGTGCCAGCAATCGAGAGGGGAGCAGAAATCAGCCCCAGCATTTT. The genes are TRBV28 and TRBJ1-5; D is perhaps TRBD1 (5 bases). CDR3 length: 15 residues. V dropped 7 bases and J dropped 4 bases, with 17 bases sitting between them. CDR1 and CDR2 (germline): MDHEN, SYDVKM.